The rows below give T cell receptor beta chains drawn from one sample of a study of blood T cell repertoires in COVID-19. Sequencing was performed with immunoSEQ multiplex PCR; in TCRdb, only in-frame clones are kept and a portion is missing. The sample holds 200,000 to 250,000 clones; 65% to 85% are singletons and the top ten take about 6.6%. Sequenced: PBMCs or T cells enriched from blood (not recorded which). These receptors were obtained from a woman in her thirties or forties who had recovered from COVID-19. CDR3s include the opening cysteine and the closing phenylalanine or tryptophan. A D gene is named only where the DNA matches it firmly. Clone size is given for some rows only: seen once, a few or many times, or a class if the clone is expanded.

V	size	J	D	DNA	CDR3
TRBV12-3/TRBV12-4	-	TRBJ1-6	-	TGTGCCAGCAGGGAACAGGGAAATTCACCCCTCCACTTT	CASREQGNSPLHF
TRBV10-3	-	TRBJ2-3	-	TGTGCCATCGCGGCTACGGAGCTCACAGATACGCAGTATTTT	CAIAATELTDTQYF
TRBV27	-	TRBJ2-2	-	TGTGCCAGCAGCTACTCAAACGCCGGGGAGCTGTTTTTT	CASSYSNAGELFF
TRBV24-1	-	TRBJ2-1	TRBD1	TGTGCCACCAGTGATCGGACAGGGGCCCTCCCTATTAATGAGCAGTTCTTC	CATSDRTGALPINEQFF
TRBV19	-	TRBJ2-4	-	TGTGCCAGTAGTATAGATAAGTTAGGGAGTCGGAACATTCAGTACTTC	CASSIDKLGSRNIQYF
TRBV19	-	TRBJ2-1	TRBD1	TGTGCCAGTAGTCTCCGGGACAGGGTATACAATGAGCAGTTCTTC	CASSLRDRVYNEQFF
TRBV18	-	TRBJ2-3	TRBD2	TGTGCCAGCTCACCACTCGGGACTAGCGGGGGCACAGATACGCAGTATTTT	CASSPLGTSGGTDTQYF
TRBV27	-	TRBJ1-6	-	TGTGCCAGCAGGCTAGGGAGGATATCACCCCTCCACTTT	CASRLGRISPLHF
TRBV24-1	-	TRBJ1-1	TRBD1	TGTGCCACCAGTACGTCGTACAGGGGGGGGTCTGAAGCTTTCTTT	CATSTSYRGGSEAFF
TRBV19	few	TRBJ1-5	TRBD1	TGTGCCAGCTCCCTATGGACACAGGGGGAACAGCCCCAGCATTTT	CASSLWTQGEQPQHF
TRBV5-1	-	TRBJ2-2	TRBD1	TGCGCCAGCAGCTTACCCGTACAGGGGGCGCCCGGGGAGCTGTTTTTT	CASSLPVQGAPGELFF
TRBV14	-	TRBJ1-2	TRBD1	TGTGCCAGCAGCCAAGCGACAGGGTCTAACTATGGCTACACCTTC	CASSQATGSNYGYTF
TRBV11-1	-	TRBJ2-5	-	TGTGCCAGCCTGGGGGACTACCAAGAGACCCAGTACTTC	CASLGDYQETQYF
TRBV6-1	-	TRBJ2-2	TRBD2	TGTGCCAGCAGTGGACTAGCGGGAGCGGGTACCGGGGAGCTGTTTTTT	CASSGLAGAGTGELFF
TRBV11-1	-	TRBJ2-1	TRBD1	TGTGCCAGCAGCTTAGCGCGGACAGGGTGGCAGTTCTTC	CASSLARTGWQFF
TRBV7-9	once	TRBJ2-1	TRBD1	TGTGCCAGCAGTCCCTCGGGACAGTCCAATGAGCAGTTCTTC	CASSPSGQSNEQFF
TRBV18	-	TRBJ2-1	TRBD2	TGTGCCAGCTCAGCCCCTAGCGGGAGCAGCAATGAGCAGTTCTTC	CASSAPSGSSNEQFF
TRBV28	once	TRBJ1-3	-	TGTGCCAGCAGTATAGTGGGGACTGACACCATATATTTT	CASSIVGTDTIYF
TRBV5-4	few	TRBJ2-5	-	TGTGCCAGCAGCTTGAGGGGATCCGGGGAGACCCAGTACTTC	CASSLRGSGETQYF
TRBV24-1	-	TRBJ1-4	-	TGTGCCACCAGTGACACAGGGATCGAAAAACTGTTTTTT	CATSDTGIEKLFF
TRBV11-3	-	TRBJ1-1	-	TGTGCCAGCAGCTCAGCAACAGGGAGAATGAACACTGAAGCTTTCTTT	CASSSATGRMNTEAFF
TRBV19	-	TRBJ2-2	TRBD1	TGTGCCAGTAGTTCCCCGGGACAGGGCTTTGGCGGGGAGCTGTTTTTT	CASSSPGQGFGGELFF
TRBV11-2	-	TRBJ2-7	TRBD2	TGTGCCAGCAGCTCAGCGGGGTACGAGCAGTACTTC	CASSSAGYEQYF
TRBV5-4	-	TRBJ1-6	-	TGTGCCAGCAGTCCAGACAGGTTCTATTCACCCCTCCACTTT	CASSPDRFYSPLHF
TRBV28	-	TRBJ1-6	-	TGTGCCAGCAGCGAGGACAGCAACTCGAATTCACCCCTCCACTTT	CASSEDSNSNSPLHF
TRBV13	-	TRBJ2-1	-	TGTGCCAGCAGCTTCGGCTCGCGGGGTTACAATGAGCAGTTCTTC	CASSFGSRGYNEQFF
TRBV11-3	-	TRBJ2-3	-	TGTGCCAGCAGCTTAAGGCAGGTACCCACAGATACGCAGTATTTT	CASSLRQVPTDTQYF
TRBV12-5	once	TRBJ1-1	-	TGTGCTAGTGGTTTAGCCGGCACAGGGACCACTGAAGCTTTCTTT	CASGLAGTGTTEAFF
TRBV11-2	-	TRBJ1-1	-	TGTGCCAGCAGGAAAACAGGGATCACTGAAGCTTTCTTT	CASRKTGITEAFF
TRBV12-2	-	TRBJ1-2	-	TGTGCAAGTCGCTTAGACCCGACGGACAGCTATGGCTACACCTTC	CASRLDPTDSYGYTF
TRBV6-1	-	TRBJ1-1	-	TGTGCCAGCAGTGACGTCGTAGCTTTCTTT	CASSDVVAFF
TRBV10-1	-	TRBJ1-4	-	TGCGCCAGCAGTGAGGGTATGCGAAATGAAAAACTGTTTTTT	CASSEGMRNEKLFF
TRBV3-1/TRBV3-2	-	TRBJ2-7	-	TGTGCCAGTGGCACGTTAGCGAACTCCTACGAGCAGTACTTC	CASGTLANSYEQYF
TRBV6-2/TRBV6-3	-	TRBJ2-6	-	TGTGCCAGCAGTTACGATTCGGGCTCTGGGGCCAACGTCCTGACTTTC	CASSYDSGSGANVLTF
TRBV7-9	-	TRBJ2-7	TRBD1	TGTGCCAGCAGCCCTCCCGGACAGGGGGTCTACGAGCAGTACTTC	CASSPPGQGVYEQYF
TRBV18	-	TRBJ1-4	TRBD1	TGTGCCAGCTCACTGAGACAGGGCGATACTAATGAAAAACTGTTTTTT	CASSLRQGDTNEKLFF
TRBV19	-	TRBJ1-2	TRBD1	TGTGCCAGTATTAAAAACGACAGGGGTGATAACTATGGCTACACCTTC	CASIKNDRGDNYGYTF
TRBV7-6	once	TRBJ2-5	TRBD2	TGTGCCAGCAGCTTAGCTGGGACTAGGGAAGTCACCCAGTACTTC	CASSLAGTREVTQYF
TRBV5-1	-	TRBJ2-1	TRBD2	TGCGCCAGCAGCTTGGCAGGGAGGGCCTCGGATGAGCAGTTCTTC	CASSLAGRASDEQFF
TRBV28	once	TRBJ1-2	-	TGTGCCAGCAGCCATGCCAAAGGGGGTTATGGCTACACCTTC	CASSHAKGGYGYTF
TRBV19	-	TRBJ2-2	TRBD1	TGTGCCAGTAGTAGGGGACAGGTGAACACCGGGGAGCTGTTTTTT	CASSRGQVNTGELFF
TRBV10-3	-	TRBJ1-1	TRBD1	TGTGCCATCAGTCCCGGGACAGGGCCCGAAGCTTTCTTT	CAISPGTGPEAFF
TRBV7-3	-	TRBJ1-1	TRBD1	TGTGCCAGCAGCTTAATGGGACAGGGAAGGGGCACTGAAGCTTTCTTT	CASSLMGQGRGTEAFF
TRBV27	-	TRBJ2-2	-	TGTGCCAGCAGTTCCCCGGGGGTAGGGACTTTGAACACCGGGGAGCTGTTTTTT	CASSSPGVGTLNTGELFF
TRBV24-1	-	TRBJ1-6	-	TGTGCCACCAGTCGAGGAGGTTATAATTCACCCCTCCACTTT	CATSRGGYNSPLHF
TRBV7-8	once	TRBJ1-1	-	TGTGCCAGCAGCCACGGGGGGGGCGACGCTTTCTTT	CASSHGGGDAFF